What follows is one TCR beta chain and its context. V shed 4 bases, J shed 11 bases, and the junction held 10 bases outside the gene matches. The CDR3 sequence is 15 residues long. Germline CDR1 reads SGHDT; CDR2 reads YYEEEE. The data were obtained in a study of shared T cell receptors in the human thymus. Sequencing used immunoSEQ multiplex PCR; TCRdb keeps in-frame clones, though not all of them. The sample carries hundreds of thousands of clones, around 87% recorded once. This sample was also put to use in a study of human thymus T cells.

V and J are TRBV5-6 and TRBJ1-4, with 11 bases aligning to TRBD1. The sample consisted of thymocytes. The receptor was derived from a boy in the first two years of life with a congenital heart defect. CDR3 region: CASSHRDRGSEKLFF. In DNA, the CDR3 is TGTGCCAGCAGCCACCGGGACAGGGGGTCTGAGAAACTGTTTTTT.